The 7 T cell receptor gamma chains presented below share a single source sample, sequenced in a study of Vδ1+ human thymocytes. Points from the study as a whole: Thymic TRG and TRD repertoires appeared highly polyclonal, with Gaussian CDR3 length distributions.

What these receptors recognize is not known. The template was reverse-transcribed extracted RNA. Pooled V-gene forward primers with one constant-region reverse primer generated the CDR3 amplicons by multiplex PCR. TCRdb reanalyzed the multiplex PCR reads using CATT. Of 8,500 to 13,000 gamma-chain clones listed, roughly 45% are singletons. The sequencing input was Vdelta1+ gamma-delta thymocytes from the thymus. Specified subset: FACS-sorted CD3+ TCRalphabeta- TCRVdelta1+ TCRVdelta2- thymocytes. These receptors all come from a boy under two years old who had congenital heart surgery.

This chain connects TRGV5 to TRGJ1 or TRGJ2. The J gene, left out of TCRdb, was set here by checking the DNA against germline. Germline assignment: CDR1 VINAFY and CDR2 YDVSNSKD. This CDR3 is 15 amino acids long. Losses at the gene ends were 0 bases for V and 4 bases for J; bases not matched to a gene: 9. The chain's CDR3 is CATWDRPQRYYKKLF. As DNA, the CDR3 is TGTGCCACCTGGGACAGGCCCCAGAGGTATTATAAGAAACTCTTT.

A few counts support this clone. The J gene call is TRGJ1 or TRGJ2, but no V gene call exists. This CDR3 region has 12 residues. The CDR3 is CATWDGGYKKLF. Written as DNA, the CDR3 is TGTGCCACCTGGGATGGGGGGTATAAGAAACTCTTT.

This clone has only a few counts. The V and J genes are TRGV9 and TRGJ1 or TRGJ2. This CDR3 has 13 amino acids. Germline CDR1 GITISATS, CDR2 ISYDGTV (reference sequence). With V trimmed by 3 bases and J by 9 bases, 11 bases remained unmatched. As DNA, the CDR3 is TGTGCCTTGTGGGAGCCCCGAGGCTGTAAGAAACTCTTT. Translated: CALWEPRGCKKLF.

V usage is TRGV3 and J usage is TRGJ1 or TRGJ2. The J gene, missing from TCRdb, was assigned here through DNA to germline matching. V was pared by 5 bases and J by 9 bases, with 7 bases of the junction left unmatched. The CDR3 consists of 11 residues. Germline CDR1 is VTNTFY and CDR2 is YDVSTARD (reference sequence). CDR3 residues: CATWGQTKKLF. CDR3 sequence (DNA): TGTGCCACCTGGGGACAGACTAAGAAACTCTTT.

The chain is built from TRGV9 and TRGJ1 or TRGJ2. Germline values: CDR1 GITISATS, CDR2 ISYDGTV (reference sequence). V was clipped by 4 bases and J by 12 bases; unmatched bases: 9. CDR3 length: 11 amino acids. The CDR3: CALWDGLRKLF. The CDR3 coding sequence is TGTGCCTTGTGGGATGGGTTACGGAAACTCTTT.

The V gene is TRGV5, the J gene TRGJ1 or TRGJ2. V shed 0 bases and J 4 bases; nucleotides not matched to a gene: 9. Germline V gene data show CDR1 as VINAFY and CDR2 as YDVSNSKD. This CDR3 is 15 amino acids long. The CDR3 sequence is CATWDRRGVYYKKLF. CDR3 in DNA: TGTGCCACCTGGGACAGGCGGGGGGTATATTATAAGAAACTCTTT.

The chain carries TRGV5 and TRGJ1 or TRGJ2. Since TCRdb gives no J gene, matching the DNA to germline was used here to assign it. The V gene end was trimmed by 0 bases and the J gene end by 8 bases; junction bases not matched to a gene: 7. The CDR3 sequence is 13 residues long. Per germline, CDR1 VINAFY and CDR2 YDVSNSKD. Here the CDR3 DNA reads TGTGCCACCTGGGACAGGCCGCGGAATAAGAAACTCTTT. It specifies CATWDRPRNKKLF.